Listed below are T cell receptor beta chains from one sample, sequenced in a study of T cells in Graves' hyperthyroidism and ophthalmopathy. TCRdb passed the multiplex PCR reads through MiXCR, listing each CDR3 protein once. The repertoire holds about 840,000 distinct CDR3 sequences, over 35% seen once, with about 9% in the top ten. The sequenced material came from blood. The receptor set was obtained from a man aged 18 to 29 with Graves' hyperthyroidism. Each CDR3 is given with its conserved first and last residue. D genes are given only for firm matches. Where a row states a size, it is once, few, many or the class of an expanded clone; other rows omit it.

size,D,V,J,CDR3,DNA
many,NA,TRBV14,TRBJ1-2,CASSQEGWGYTF,TGTGCCAGCAGCCAAGAGGGGTGGGGCTACACCTTC
many,TRBD1,TRBV20-1,TRBJ1-2,CSAQGQANYGYTF,TGCAGTGCACAGGGACAGGCTAACTATGGCTACACCTTC
many,NA,TRBV12-3/TRBV12-4,TRBJ1-2,CASSYWGYGYTF,TGTGCCAGCAGTTACTGGGGCTATGGCTACACCTTC
NA,NA,TRBV9,TRBJ2-2,CASSVFSRELFF,TGTGCCAGCAGCGTCTTTTCCAGGGAGCTGTTTTTT
NA,TRBD1,TRBV6-5,TRBJ2-7,CASRLSGQGAWEQYF,TGTGCCAGCAGATTATCGGGACAGGGGGCTTGGGAGCAGTACTTC
NA,TRBD1,TRBV2,TRBJ1-6,CAISENFRDRGRSPLHF,TGTGCCATCAGTGAGAATTTCCGGGACAGGGGACGATCACCCCTCCACTTT
NA,NA,TRBV7-8,TRBJ1-1,CASSLAVWPRRETEAFF,TGTGCCAGCAGCTTAGCTGTCTGGCCCCGGCGGGAAACTGAAGCTTTCTTT
NA,NA,TRBV10-3,TRBJ1-5,CASKEGILGNQPQHF,TGTGCCAGCAAAGAAGGGATATTGGGGAATCAGCCCCAGCATTTT
many,TRBD1,TRBV7-9,TRBJ1-4,CASTGGQKLFF,TGTGCCAGCACAGGGGGCCAAAAACTGTTTTTT
NA,TRBD2,TRBV2,TRBJ2-2,CASTGGGGELFF,TGTGCCAGCACGGGAGGTGGCGGGGAGCTGTTTTTT
many,NA,TRBV7-9,TRBJ1-1,CASSVSRDTEAFF,TGTGCCAGCAGCGTAAGCCGGGACACTGAAGCTTTCTTT
NA,TRBD1,TRBV2,TRBJ1-4,CASTAGTENEKLFF,TGTGCCAGCACGGCCGGGACAGAGAATGAAAAACTGTTTTTT
NA,TRBD2,TRBV19,TRBJ2-7,CASSIGSRGGSYEQYF,TGTGCCAGTAGTATAGGGAGTCGCGGGGGTTCCTACGAGCAGTACTTC
NA,NA,TRBV7-9,TRBJ1-1,CASSLGAGAGMDTEAFF,TGTGCCAGCAGCTTAGGGGCAGGGGCAGGAATGGACACTGAAGCTTTCTTT
NA,NA,TRBV19,TRBJ1-3,CASRPPGGGSGNTIYF,TGTGCCAGTAGACCCCCCGGAGGGGGTTCGGGGAACACCATATATTTT
NA,NA,TRBV7-3,TRBJ2-7,CASSLDVILYEQYF,TGTGCCAGCAGCTTAGACGTAATACTCTACGAGCAGTACTTC
few,NA,TRBV29-1,TRBJ2-7,CSVEVFGTARSYEQYF,TGCAGCGTTGAAGTATTCGGGACCGCAAGATCCTACGAGCAGTACTTC
few,TRBD1,TRBV6-5,TRBJ2-7,CASSGDRGMLQYF,TGTGCCAGCAGTGGGGACAGGGGGATGCTGCAGTACTTC
NA,NA,TRBV10-3,TRBJ1-3,CAISGTATGNTIYF,TGTGCCATCAGTGGGACAGCCACTGGAAACACCATATATTTT
few,NA,TRBV20-1,TRBJ1-1,CSARRGASRTEAFF,TGCAGTGCTAGAAGGGGCGCGTCTAGGACTGAAGCTTTCTTT
NA,NA,TRBV9,TRBJ2-2,CASSVEGGFLGTGELFF,TGTGCCAGCAGCGTAGAGGGGGGTTTCTTGGGAACCGGGGAGCTGTTTTTT
NA,NA,TRBV10-3,TRBJ2-2,CAIPAGEAWNTGELFF,TGTGCCATCCCGGCCGGGGAAGCGTGGAACACCGGGGAGCTGTTTTTT
once,TRBD1,TRBV29-1,TRBJ2-1,CSAPPGQGGVEQFF,TGCAGCGCTCCACCGGGACAGGGGGGGGTAGAGCAGTTCTTC
many,NA,TRBV5-1,TRBJ1-1,CASSSQGWDTEAFF,TGCGCCAGCAGCTCACAGGGTTGGGACACTGAAGCTTTCTTT
NA,NA,TRBV10-3,TRBJ1-4,CAISESNPGEKLFF,TGTGCCATCAGTGAGTCGAACCCAGGGGAAAAACTGTTTTTT
NA,NA,TRBV2,TRBJ2-7,CASSRPSGLEYEQYF,TGTGCCAGCAGTAGACCCTCGGGACTGGAATACGAGCAGTACTTC
many,NA,TRBV19,TRBJ1-5,CATKWRWDMDQPQHF,TGTGCCACTAAGTGGAGGTGGGACATGGATCAGCCCCAGCATTTT
many,NA,TRBV9,TRBJ2-7,CASSAGSGYEQYF,TGTGCCAGCAGCGCAGGGTCCGGCTACGAGCAGTACTTC
NA,TRBD1,TRBV2,TRBJ1-6,CASSDTTGASSPLHF,TGTGCCAGCAGCGATACGACAGGGGCGAGTTCACCCCTCCACTTT
once,TRBD2,TRBV12-3/TRBV12-4,TRBJ2-5,CARISGRQETQYF,TGTGCTAGAATTAGCGGGAGGCAAGAGACCCAGTACTTC
few,NA,TRBV7-2,TRBJ2-7,CASSSVADSQYEQYF,TGTGCCAGCAGCTCAGTCGCGGACAGTCAGTACGAGCAGTACTTC
NA,TRBD1,TRBV6-2/TRBV6-3,TRBJ2-7,CASSYAGQAYEQYF,TGTGCCAGCAGTTACGCGGGACAGGCCTACGAGCAGTACTTC
many,NA,TRBV20-1,TRBJ1-2,CSAREEARNYGYTF,TGCAGTGCTAGAGAGGAAGCAAGGAACTATGGCTACACCTTC
few,NA,TRBV24-1,TRBJ2-5,CATSDFSGQPDQETQYF,TGTGCCACCAGTGATTTTTCCGGACAGCCCGATCAAGAGACCCAGTACTTC
NA,NA,TRBV11-2,TRBJ2-2,CASSQVTGNTGELFF,TGTGCCAGCAGCCAAGTGACAGGGAACACCGGGGAGCTGTTTTTT
NA,NA,TRBV29-1,TRBJ2-1,CSVEDMALIYNEQFF,TGCAGCGTTGAAGATATGGCGTTGATCTACAATGAGCAGTTCTTC
many,NA,TRBV15,TRBJ1-4,CATSRLGTTRTNEKLFF,TGTGCCACCAGCAGACTGGGGACGACCAGAACTAATGAAAAACTGTTTTTT
NA,NA,TRBV5-1,TRBJ1-5,CASRRGSNQPQHF,TGCGCCAGCCGGCGGGGGAGCAATCAGCCCCAGCATTTT
NA,NA,TRBV7-8,TRBJ1-4,CASSPGGLVDEKLFF,TGTGCCAGCAGTCCAGGAGGGTTAGTGGATGAAAAACTGTTTTTT
NA,NA,TRBV10-3,TRBJ1-2,CAIRLGPQGGYTF,TGTGCCATCAGGCTGGGACCCCAGGGAGGCTACACCTTC
many,TRBD2,TRBV20-1,TRBJ2-5,CSASSSGQGTQYF,TGCAGTGCCAGCTCTAGCGGTCAGGGGACCCAGTACTTC
NA,TRBD2,TRBV20-1,TRBJ2-5,CSAQLAGVETQYF,TGCAGTGCTCAACTAGCGGGAGTGGAGACCCAGTACTTC
once,NA,TRBV10-3,TRBJ2-5,CASSYPMDTMGETQYF,TGTGCCAGCAGTTACCCTATGGACACCATGGGGGAGACCCAGTACTTC
few,NA,TRBV6-5,TRBJ2-5,CASSIDPGETQYF,TGTGCCAGCAGCATTGACCCTGGGGAGACCCAGTACTTC
NA,NA,TRBV25-1,TRBJ1-2,CASSVGGEDGYTF,TGTGCCAGCAGCGTTGGAGGGGAGGATGGCTACACCTTC
NA,NA,TRBV5-1,TRBJ2-5,CASSLSGGDFETQYF,TGCGCCAGCAGCTTAAGCGGCGGGGATTTCGAGACCCAGTACTTC
few,NA,TRBV29-1,TRBJ2-2,CSVEDSGSPPGELFF,TGCAGCGTTGAAGATTCCGGGAGCCCCCCCGGGGAGCTGTTTTTT
many,NA,TRBV15,TRBJ2-5,CATSRDFGTQYF,TGTGCCACCAGCAGAGATTTCGGGACCCAGTACTTC
many,NA,TRBV5-1,TRBJ2-6,CASSLSISGANVLTF,TGCGCCAGCAGCTTGAGCATCTCTGGGGCCAACGTCCTGACTTTC
many,NA,TRBV7-9,TRBJ2-7,CASSPLTRPSYEQYF,TGTGCCAGCAGCCCTTTGACCAGGCCCTCCTACGAGCAGTACTTC